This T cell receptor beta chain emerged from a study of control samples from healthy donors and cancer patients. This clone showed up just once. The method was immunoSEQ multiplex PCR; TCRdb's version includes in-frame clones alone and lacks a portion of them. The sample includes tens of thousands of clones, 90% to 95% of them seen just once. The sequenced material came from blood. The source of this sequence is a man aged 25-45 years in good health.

The CDR3 DNA is TGCAGCGTTGTTTCAACAAGGGGGAGAGGTTCCAATGAGCAGTTCTTC. Encoded protein: CSVVSTRGRGSNEQFF. The chain uses TRBV29-1 and TRBJ2-1, with D possibly being TRBD1 (6 bases). The CDR3 is 16 amino acids. Germline V gene lookup returns CDR1 SQVTM and CDR2 ANQGSEA. Trimming removed 4 bases from V and 6 bases from J, with 22 bases in between.